This TCR beta chain was identified during a study of cytomegalovirus exposure and HLA in healthy donors. Whole-study findings and limits: Some public TCRs appeared in many individuals, while most sequences were rare. Most of the TCR beta V segments (in an earlier analysis) were productive either about 87% or about 30% of the time. One variant, a missense change in DCLRE1C, was linked in a later analysis to TCR beta V- and J-gene trimming.

With 60 Vbeta and 13 Jbeta primers, the PCR was carried out. Measured with immunoSEQ multiplex PCR; TCRdb has only the in-frame clones, and not every one. The repertoire includes fewer than 150,000 clones, about 80% of them detected once, and about 1.3% sits in the top ten. About this clone itself: Its antigen is unidentified.

Sequencing was done on a sample of PBMCs. This sequence was found in a man aged 50 to 59 in good health and CMV-seronegative.

CDR3 amino acids: CASSYRGGPSNQPQHF. For the CDR3, the DNA is TGCGCCAGCAGCTACCGGGGTGGTCCAAGCAATCAGCCCCAGCATTTT. This sequence joins TRBV10-1 and TRBJ1-5; D unresolved. The V end was cut by 6 bases, the J end by 1 base, with 16 bases between. Germline CDR1 reads WNHNN; CDR2 reads SYGVQD (reference sequence). The CDR3 runs 16 residues.